The present T cell receptor beta chain was sequenced within a study of blood T cell repertoires in COVID-19. Study information: Sites across the United States, Italy and Spain contributed samples from acute and convalescent COVID-19. The cDNA or gDNA used as material had been derived from T cells, B-cell-depleted T cells, or PBMCs.

Original analysis: Counts of nucleated cells, estimated from reference gene primer amplification, were obtained. Libraries were prepared by immunoSEQ multiplex PCR; TCRdb keeps only in-frame clonotypes and omits some of them. The V and J calls and clone size come from that table; D and trimming were worked out from the DNA. The repertoire holds approximately 220,000 clones, with 83% as singletons. V shed 0 bases and J shed 3 bases, with 8 bases lying between them. Germline-derived CDR1 and CDR2 are LGHNA and YSLEER. CDR3 length equals 15 residues. The chain combines TRBV4-3 with TRBJ1-4; D remains unclear. The clonotype comes from a woman in her thirties or forties with active or convalescent COVID-19. Sequencing was performed on peripheral blood. This CDR3 reads CASSQDGSSNEKLFF. The CDR3 DNA reads TGCGCCAGCAGCCAAGACGGGAGCTCTAATGAAAAACTGTTTTTT.